In its sample, the clone carrying this T cell receptor (beta chain) was seen a few times. Its antigen is currently unknown. 60 Vbeta and 13 Jbeta primers were used in PCR. Sequencing was performed with immunoSEQ multiplex PCR; in TCRdb, only in-frame clones are kept and a portion is missing. The sample holds about 130,000 clones, about a sixth seen once. The sample belongs to a study of cytomegalovirus exposure and HLA in healthy donors. Study-level results: A highly shared variant cluster was judged a likely technical artifact. In an earlier analysis, productive rearrangement rates for most beta V segments clustered near 87% or 30%. Accurate prediction of HLA-A and HLA-B alleles (for most subjects) was reportedly achieved from TCR beta sequences. It was in a later analysis that TCR association rates were seen to vary by HLA locus, highest for DRB1 and lowest for HLA-C.

The germline V gene encodes CDR1 SGHTA and CDR2 FQGNSA. V lost 5 bases and J lost 2; bases outside the gene matches: 6. The length of the CDR3 is 15 residues. The sample comprised PBMCs. This TCR derives from a female donor in good health and CMV-seropositive. The gene calls are TRBV7-2 and TRBJ2-7; 10 positions match TRBD2. In nucleotides, the CDR3 is TGTGCCAGCAGCCAAGGACTAGCGGCAACCTACGAGCAGTACTTC. Translating it yields CASSQGLAATYEQYF.